In its sample, the clone carrying this T cell receptor beta chain was seen many times. CDR1 and CDR2 from the germline V gene are LGHDT and YNNKEL (reference sequence). The V gene lost 0 bases and the J gene lost 3 bases, with 15 bases spanning the gap. CDR3 length: 16 residues. The sample belongs to a study of metastatic and nonmetastatic thyroid tumors. With MiXCR, TCRdb called clones anew from the PCR reads. The repertoire has about 82,000 clones, roughly an eighth of them found once; the top ten carry about 10%. All patients were untreated before thyroid surgery. The specimen sequenced was tumor tissue. The V gene is TRBV3-1, the J gene TRBJ2-7; a possible D gene is TRBD2 (6 bases). The clonotype originates from a female donor with papillary thyroid cancer or a benign thyroid nodule (not recorded which). Some clones in this sample may be carry-over from other donors' samples. The CDR3, as DNA: TGTGCCAGCAGCCAAGATTATGGGGGAGGAAACTACGAGCAGTACTTC. Encoded protein: CASSQDYGGGNYEQYF.